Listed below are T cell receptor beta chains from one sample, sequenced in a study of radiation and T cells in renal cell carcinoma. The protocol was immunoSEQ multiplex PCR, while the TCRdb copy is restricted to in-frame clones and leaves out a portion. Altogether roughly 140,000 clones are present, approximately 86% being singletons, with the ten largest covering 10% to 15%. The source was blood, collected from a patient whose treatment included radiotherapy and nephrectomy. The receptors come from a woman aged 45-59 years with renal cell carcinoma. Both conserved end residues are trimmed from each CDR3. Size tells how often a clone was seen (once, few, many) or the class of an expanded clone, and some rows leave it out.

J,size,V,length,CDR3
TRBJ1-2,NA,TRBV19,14,ASSISGAGVGYGYT
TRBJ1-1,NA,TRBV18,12,ASSPSHKNTEAF
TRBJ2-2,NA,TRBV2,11,ASTGARSGELF
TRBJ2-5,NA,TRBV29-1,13,SAATSGVPQETQY
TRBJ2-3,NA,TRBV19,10,ASSRTGASKY
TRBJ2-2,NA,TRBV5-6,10,ASSPRTGELF
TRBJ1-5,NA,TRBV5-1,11,ASSLGTDQPQH
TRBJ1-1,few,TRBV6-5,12,ASSRGAMGTEAF
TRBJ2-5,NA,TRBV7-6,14,ASSGSSGGAWETQY
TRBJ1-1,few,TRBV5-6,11,ASSLDPNTEAF
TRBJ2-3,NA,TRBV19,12,ASSIRGRTDTQY
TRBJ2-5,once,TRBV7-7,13,ASGPNGGAEETQY
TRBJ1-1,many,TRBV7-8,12,ASSLDNLRPEAF
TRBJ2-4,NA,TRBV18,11,ASSPSERTGRY
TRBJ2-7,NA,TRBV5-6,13,ASSLGQGASYEQY
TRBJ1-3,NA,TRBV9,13,ASSQDGHSGNTIY
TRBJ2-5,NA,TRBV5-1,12,ASSLVLASETQY
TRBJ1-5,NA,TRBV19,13,ASTYEHRGNQPQH
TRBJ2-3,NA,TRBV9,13,ASSVGTSSTDTQY
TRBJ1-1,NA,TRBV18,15,ASLSAGGTWVSTEAF
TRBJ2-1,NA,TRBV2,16,ASSRRPGTDVSYNEQF
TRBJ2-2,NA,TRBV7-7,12,ASSLDRVTGELF